Listed below are T cell receptor beta chains from one sample, sequenced in a study of a mutant IDH1 vaccine in newly diagnosed glioma. Which antigens these TCRs recognize remains unknown. TCRdb's table, derived via immunoSEQ multiplex PCR, lists solely in-frame clones and lacks some. The sample records 45,000 to 65,000 clones, around three fifths being singletons. The sequencing used peripheral blood mononuclear cells (PBMCs), collected from a glioma patient whose treatment included an IDH1 peptide vaccine. These receptor sequences come from a man aged 35 to 55 with glioma. Some clones in this sample may be carry-over from other donors' samples. Each CDR3 is given with its conserved first and last residue. The D gene is left open where the match is weak. Only part of the rows carry a size: once, few, many, or a class if the clone is expanded.

>.|13|.|TRBV2|TRBJ1-2
CASSESDGRGYTF
TGTGCCAGCAGTGAGTCAGACGGGCGAGGCTACACCTTC
>once|13|.|TRBV5-6|TRBJ2-3
CASSLGAADTQYF
TGTGCCAGCAGCTTGGGGGCAGCGGATACGCAGTATTTT
>.|14|.|TRBV30|TRBJ2-7
CAWSRDLVPPQQYF
TGTGCCTGGAGCCGGGACTTGGTTCCCCCACAGCAGTACTTC
>.|14|.|TRBV10-2|TRBJ1-1
CASKGLGANTEAFF
TGCGCCAGCAAGGGGTTGGGGGCCAACACTGAAGCTTTCTTT
>.|19|TRBD1|TRBV7-9|TRBJ1-2
CASSLAGIYGDSRNMGYTF
TGTGCCAGCAGCTTAGCGGGTATATATGGGGACAGTCGAAATATGGGCTACACCTTC
>.|16|.|TRBV4-2|TRBJ1-2
CASSQDIQGDIYGYTF
TGTGCCAGCAGCCAAGATATTCAGGGTGATATCTATGGCTACACCTTC
>.|12|.|TRBV7-8|TRBJ1-2
CASSPWTEPDTF
TGTGCCAGCAGCCCCTGGACAGAACCGGACACCTTC
>.|13|.|TRBV9|TRBJ2-3
CASSVGDRDTQYF
TGTGCCAGCAGCGTAGGGGATCGAGATACGCAGTATTTT
>few|14|TRBD1|TRBV25-1|TRBJ1-1
CASSLTGGETEAFF
TGTGCCAGCAGCCTGACAGGGGGGGAAACTGAAGCTTTCTTT
>.|14|.|TRBV4-1|TRBJ1-2
CASSQREELTGYTF
TGCGCCAGCAGCCAAAGGGAGGAGCTTACAGGCTACACCTTC
>few|13|.|TRBV7-9|TRBJ1-1
CASSLALTTEAFF
TGTGCCAGCAGCTTAGCGCTAACCACTGAAGCTTTCTTT
>.|13|TRBD1|TRBV18|TRBJ1-1
CATRWDRGEEAFF
TGTGCCACCCGCTGGGACAGGGGAGAAGAAGCTTTCTTT
>.|18|.|TRBV7-2|TRBJ2-7
CASSLQRGNSLSSYEQYF
TGTGCCAGCAGCTTACAGAGGGGGAACAGTCTAAGCTCCTACGAGCAGTACTTC
>.|16|.|TRBV6-5|TRBJ2-3
CASSYSAVSTADTQYF
TGTGCCAGCAGTTACTCGGCGGTTAGTACGGCAGATACGCAGTATTTT
>.|13|TRBD1|TRBV2|TRBJ2-5
CASSGQGWETQYF
TGTGCCAGCAGTGGACAGGGGTGGGAGACCCAGTACTTC
>.|15|.|TRBV19|TRBJ1-5
CASNFGPKSNQPQHF
TGTGCCAGTAATTTCGGACCGAAAAGCAATCAGCCCCAGCATTTT
>.|15|.|TRBV6-1|TRBJ1-2
CASSEGQGRNYGYTF
TGTGCCAGCAGTGAAGGGCAGGGACGGAACTATGGCTACACCTTC
>.|14|TRBD1|TRBV30|TRBJ2-5
CAWSGLGDRETQYF
TGTGCCTGGAGTGGCCTCGGGGACAGGGAGACCCAGTACTTC
>.|14|.|TRBV7-9|TRBJ1-1
CASSLARLNTEAFF
TGTGCCAGCAGCTTAGCGAGATTGAACACTGAAGCTTTCTTT
>.|16|.|TRBV6-5|TRBJ1-3
CASSYSTESSGNTIYF
TGTGCCAGCAGTTACTCCACTGAGAGCTCTGGAAACACCATATATTTT
>.|18|TRBD2|TRBV27|TRBJ2-3
CASSLRLAGAPSTDTQYF
TGTGCCAGCAGTTTACGACTAGCGGGGGCTCCTAGCACAGATACGCAGTATTTT
>.|15|.|TRBV27|TRBJ2-2
CASRPTSFRTGELFF
TGTGCCAGCAGGCCGACTAGTTTTAGGACCGGGGAGCTGTTTTTT
>few|14|.|TRBV5-1|TRBJ2-7
CASSRTPTGSEQYF
TGCGCCAGCAGCCGTACACCCACAGGGAGCGAGCAGTACTTC
>.|15|TRBD2|TRBV4-1|TRBJ2-7
CASSHFLAETYEQYF
TGCGCCAGCAGCCATTTTCTAGCGGAAACCTACGAGCAGTACTTC
>.|16|.|TRBV6-5|TRBJ1-5
CASSYPTVKRDQPQHF
TGTGCCAGCAGTTACCCGACAGTCAAAAGGGATCAGCCCCAGCATTTT
>.|13|.|TRBV29-1|TRBJ1-1
CSVEGTVNTEAFF
TGCAGCGTTGAAGGGACAGTGAACACTGAAGCTTTCTTT
>.|19|.|TRBV21-1|TRBJ1-5
CASSYSDSGGGKLHQPQHF
TGTGCCAGCAGCTATTCTGATTCAGGGGGCGGAAAACTCCATCAGCCCCAGCATTTT
>.|14|TRBD1|TRBV29-1|TRBJ2-1
CSERGTALGNEQFF
TGCAGCGAAAGGGGGACAGCCCTCGGCAATGAGCAGTTCTTC
>.|15|.|TRBV2|TRBJ2-5
CASSEYRGTQETQYF
TGTGCCAGCAGTGAATATCGGGGGACGCAAGAGACCCAGTACTTC